The rows below give T cell receptor beta chains drawn from one sample of a study of blood T cells in healthy people across ages. Using its own MiXCR run on the 5' RACE reads, TCRdb lists one record per CDR3 protein. The sample has some 1.6 million distinct CDR3 sequences, about 32% seen once. Sequencing input: blood. Every receptor here comes from a woman under 40 in good health. Both conserved end residues are part of each CDR3. D genes are given only for firm matches. The size entry is marked missing in some rows and otherwise reads once, few, many or a size class.

d_call,v_call,j_call,clone_size,cdr3_aa,cdr3_nt
TRBD2,TRBV7-6,TRBJ2-5,NA,CASSVERGYGQYF,TGTGCCAGCAGCGTAGAGCGGGGCTACGGGCAGTACTTC
NA,TRBV27,TRBJ2-5,NA,CASSFAGQSKETQYF,TGTGCCAGCAGTTTCGCGGGTCAATCCAAAGAGACCCAGTACTTC
TRBD2,TRBV4-1,TRBJ2-2,NA,CASSYATSGVTGELFF,TGCGCCAGCAGCTACGCTACTAGCGGGGTAACCGGGGAGCTGTTTTTT
NA,TRBV5-6,TRBJ1-2,NA,CASSGSGDFYGYTF,TGTGCCAGCAGCGGATCCGGGGATTTCTATGGCTACACCTTC
NA,TRBV13,TRBJ1-1,NA,CASSFTSVPEAFF,TGTGCCAGCAGCTTCACTTCGGTTCCTGAAGCTTTCTTT
NA,TRBV5-6,TRBJ1-1,NA,CASSLNPGGLSTEAFF,TGTGCCAGCAGCCTGAATCCCGGGGGGTTGTCCACTGAAGCTTTCTTT
TRBD2,TRBV7-8,TRBJ2-3,NA,CASSTLPSGSADTQYF,TGTGCCAGCAGCACCTTGCCGAGCGGGAGTGCAGATACGCAGTATTTT
TRBD2,TRBV6-5,TRBJ2-1,NA,CASSPTGLVKEQFF,TGTGCCAGCAGTCCCACGGGACTAGTAAAGGAGCAGTTCTTC
TRBD2,TRBV20-1,TRBJ2-7,NA,CSASPGLAGAYEQYF,TGCAGTGCAAGTCCGGGACTAGCGGGAGCCTACGAGCAGTACTTC
NA,TRBV4-1,TRBJ2-3,few,CASFGIRTARPSGFAQYF,TGCGCCAGCTTTGGAATTAGGACCGCACGCCCCTCCGGGTTTGCGCAGTATTTT
NA,TRBV20-1,TRBJ2-3,NA,CAGGDPGDTQYF,TGCGCGGGCGGGGATCCGGGGGATACGCAGTATTTT
NA,TRBV14,TRBJ2-5,few,CASSTAPKRTQYF,TGTGCCAGCAGCACGGCCCCCAAGAGAACCCAGTACTTC
TRBD1,TRBV2,TRBJ2-7,few,CAGIRAGGTYEQYF,TGTGCCGGAATTAGGGCAGGGGGAACCTACGAGCAGTACTTC
TRBD2,TRBV28,TRBJ2-1,NA,CASSLGGRYYNEQFF,TGTGCCAGCAGTTTGGGCGGGAGATACTACAATGAGCAGTTCTTC